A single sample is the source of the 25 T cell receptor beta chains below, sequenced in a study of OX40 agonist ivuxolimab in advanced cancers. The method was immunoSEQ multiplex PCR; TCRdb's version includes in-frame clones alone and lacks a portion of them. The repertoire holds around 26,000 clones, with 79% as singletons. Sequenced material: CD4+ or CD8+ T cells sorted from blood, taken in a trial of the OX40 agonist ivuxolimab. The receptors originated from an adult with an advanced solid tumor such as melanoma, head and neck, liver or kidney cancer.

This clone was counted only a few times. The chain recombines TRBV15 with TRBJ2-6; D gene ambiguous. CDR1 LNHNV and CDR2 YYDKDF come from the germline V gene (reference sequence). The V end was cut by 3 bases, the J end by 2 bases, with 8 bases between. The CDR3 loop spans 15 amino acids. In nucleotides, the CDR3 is TGTGCCACCAGCAGCAGCTATCCTGGGGCCAACGTCCTGACTTTC. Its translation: CATSSSYPGANVLTF.

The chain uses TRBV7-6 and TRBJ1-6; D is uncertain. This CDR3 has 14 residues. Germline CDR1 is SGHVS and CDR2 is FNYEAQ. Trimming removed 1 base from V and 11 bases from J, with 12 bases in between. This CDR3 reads CASSLDGSQAPLHF. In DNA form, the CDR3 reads TGTGCCAGCAGCTTAGATGGCAGTCAGGCACCCCTCCACTTT.

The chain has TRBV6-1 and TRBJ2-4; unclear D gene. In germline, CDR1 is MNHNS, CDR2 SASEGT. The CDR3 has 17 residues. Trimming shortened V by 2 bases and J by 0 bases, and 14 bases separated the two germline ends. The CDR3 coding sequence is TGTGCCAGCAGTGAAATGGGGTGGAATCTAGCCAAAAACATTCAGTACTTC. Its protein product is CASSEMGWNLAKNIQYF.

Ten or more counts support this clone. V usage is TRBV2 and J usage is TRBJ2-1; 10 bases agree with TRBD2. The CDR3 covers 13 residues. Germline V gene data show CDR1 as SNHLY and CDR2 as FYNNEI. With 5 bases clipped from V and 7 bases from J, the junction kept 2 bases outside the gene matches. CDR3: CASSLAGANEQFF. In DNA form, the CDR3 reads TGTGCCAGCAGTCTAGCGGGAGCAAATGAGCAGTTCTTC. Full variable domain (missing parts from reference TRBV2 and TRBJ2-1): EPEVTQTPSHQVTQMGQEVILRCVPISNHLYFYWYRQILGQKVEFLVSFYNNEISEKSEIFDDQFSVERPDGSNFTLKIRSTKLEDSAMYFCASSLAGANEQFFGPGTRLTVL.

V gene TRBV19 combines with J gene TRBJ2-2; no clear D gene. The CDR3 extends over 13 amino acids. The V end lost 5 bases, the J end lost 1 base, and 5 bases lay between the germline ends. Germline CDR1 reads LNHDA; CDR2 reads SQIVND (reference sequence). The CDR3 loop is CASSFGNTGELFF. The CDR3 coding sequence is TGTGCCAGTAGTTTTGGGAACACCGGGGAGCTGTTTTTT. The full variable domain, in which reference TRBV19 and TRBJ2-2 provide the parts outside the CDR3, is DGGITQSPKYLFRKEGQNVTLSCEQNLNHDAMYWYRQDPGQGLRLIYYSQIVNDFQKGDIAEGYSVSREKKESFPLTVTSAQKNPTAFYLCASSFGNTGELFFGEGSRLTVL.

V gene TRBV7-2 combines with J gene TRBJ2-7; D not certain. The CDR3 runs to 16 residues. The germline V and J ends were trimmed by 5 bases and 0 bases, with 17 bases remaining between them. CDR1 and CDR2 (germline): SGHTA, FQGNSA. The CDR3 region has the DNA TGTGCCAGCAGCCGGCCTCGGCACCTTAGCTCCTACGAGCAGTACTTC. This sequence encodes CASSRPRHLSSYEQYF.

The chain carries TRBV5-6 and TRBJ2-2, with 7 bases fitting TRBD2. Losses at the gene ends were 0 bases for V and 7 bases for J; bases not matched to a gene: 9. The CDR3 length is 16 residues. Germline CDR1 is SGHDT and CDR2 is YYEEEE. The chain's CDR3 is CASSLAGAGVFGELFF. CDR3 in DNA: TGTGCCAGCAGCTTGGCCGGGGCGGGAGTATTCGGGGAGCTGTTTTTT.

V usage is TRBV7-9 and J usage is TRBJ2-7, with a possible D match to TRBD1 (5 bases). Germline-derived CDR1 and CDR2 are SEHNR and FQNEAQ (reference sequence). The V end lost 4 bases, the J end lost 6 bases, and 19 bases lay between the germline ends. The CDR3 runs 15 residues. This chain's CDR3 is CASSSPDRGGGEQYF. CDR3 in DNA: TGTGCCAGCAGCTCCCCTGACAGAGGCGGTGGCGAGCAGTACTTC.

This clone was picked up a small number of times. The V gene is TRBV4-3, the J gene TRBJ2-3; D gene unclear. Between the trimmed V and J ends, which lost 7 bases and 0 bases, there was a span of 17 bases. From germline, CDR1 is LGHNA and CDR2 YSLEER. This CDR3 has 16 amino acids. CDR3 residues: CASTPTSMSSTDTQYF. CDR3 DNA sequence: TGCGCCAGCACCCCGACAAGCATGTCTAGCACAGATACGCAGTATTTT.

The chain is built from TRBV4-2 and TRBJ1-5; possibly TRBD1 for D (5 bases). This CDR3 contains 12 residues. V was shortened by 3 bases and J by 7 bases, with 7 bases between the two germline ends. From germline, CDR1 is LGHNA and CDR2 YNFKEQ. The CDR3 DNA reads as TGTGCCAGCAGCCAGGGGGGACAGCCCCAGCATTTT. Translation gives CASSQGGQPQHF.

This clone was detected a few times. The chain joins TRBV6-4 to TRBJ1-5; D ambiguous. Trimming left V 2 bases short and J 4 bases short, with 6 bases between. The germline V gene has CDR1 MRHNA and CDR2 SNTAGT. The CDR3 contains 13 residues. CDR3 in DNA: TGTGCCAGCAGTGACGGCAGTAATCAGCCCCAGCATTTT. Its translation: CASSDGSNQPQHF.

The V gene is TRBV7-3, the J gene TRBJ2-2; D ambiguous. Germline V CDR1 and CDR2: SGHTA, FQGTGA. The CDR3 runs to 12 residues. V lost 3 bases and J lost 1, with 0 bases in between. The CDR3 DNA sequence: TGTGCCAGCAGCTTGAACACCGGGGAGCTGTTTTTT. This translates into CASSLNTGELFF.

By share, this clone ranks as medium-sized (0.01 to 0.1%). The chain's CDR3 is CASSDRGGSTGELFF. In DNA form, the CDR3 reads TGTGCCAGCAGTGACAGGGGAGGAAGCACCGGGGAGCTGTTTTTT. The chain links TRBV6-4 to TRBJ2-2; D may be TRBD2 (6 bases). CDR3 length equals 15 residues. The V gene's germline CDR1 is MRHNA and CDR2 SNTAGT. Between the trimmed V and J ends, which lost 2 bases and 4 bases, there was a span of 11 bases.

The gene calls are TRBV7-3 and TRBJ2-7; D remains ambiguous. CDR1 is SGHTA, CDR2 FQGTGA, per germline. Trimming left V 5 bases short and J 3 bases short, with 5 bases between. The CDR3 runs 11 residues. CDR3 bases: TGTGCCAGCAGCGACCGCTACGAGCAGTACTTC. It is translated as CASSDRYEQYF.

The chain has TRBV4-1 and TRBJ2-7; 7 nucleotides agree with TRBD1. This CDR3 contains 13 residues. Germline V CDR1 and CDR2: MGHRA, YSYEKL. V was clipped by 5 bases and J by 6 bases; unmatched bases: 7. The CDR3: CASSDLTGSEQYF. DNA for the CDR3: TGCGCCAGCAGCGACCTGACAGGGAGCGAGCAGTACTTC.

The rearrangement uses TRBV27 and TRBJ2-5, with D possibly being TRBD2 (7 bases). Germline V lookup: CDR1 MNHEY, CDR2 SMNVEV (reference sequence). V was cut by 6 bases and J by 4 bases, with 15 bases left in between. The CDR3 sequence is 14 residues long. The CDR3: CASSETGGPETQYF. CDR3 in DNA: TGTGCCAGCAGCGAGACCGGGGGGCCAGAGACCCAGTACTTC.

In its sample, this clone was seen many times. This chain's CDR3 is CASSENPGSSDEQFF. CDR3 nucleotide sequence: TGTGCCAGCAGTGAAAATCCGGGTAGTTCGGATGAGCAGTTCTTC. The V call is TRBV6-1, the J call TRBJ2-1; D not certain. Between the trimmed V and J ends, which lost 2 bases and 8 bases, there was a span of 16 bases. Germline CDR1 reads MNHNS; CDR2 reads SASEGT. This CDR3 is 15 amino acids long.

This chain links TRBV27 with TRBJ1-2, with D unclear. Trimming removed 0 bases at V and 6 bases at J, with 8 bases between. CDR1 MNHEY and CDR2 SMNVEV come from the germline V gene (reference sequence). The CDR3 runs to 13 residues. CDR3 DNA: TGTGCCAGCAGTTTATCGGTCAGAAATGGCTACACCTTC. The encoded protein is CASSLSVRNGYTF.

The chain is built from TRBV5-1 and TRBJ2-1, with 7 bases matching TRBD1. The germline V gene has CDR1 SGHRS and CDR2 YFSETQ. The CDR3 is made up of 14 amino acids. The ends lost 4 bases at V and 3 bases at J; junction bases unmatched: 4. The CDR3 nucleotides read TGCGCCAGCAGCCCGGACAGGATCTACAATGAGCAGTTCTTC. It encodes CASSPDRIYNEQFF.

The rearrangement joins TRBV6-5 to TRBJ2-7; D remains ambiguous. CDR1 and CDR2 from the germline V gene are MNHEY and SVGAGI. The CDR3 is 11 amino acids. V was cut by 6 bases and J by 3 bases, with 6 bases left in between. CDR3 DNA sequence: TGTGCCAGCAGCTATAACTACGAGCAGTACTTC. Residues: CASSYNYEQYF.

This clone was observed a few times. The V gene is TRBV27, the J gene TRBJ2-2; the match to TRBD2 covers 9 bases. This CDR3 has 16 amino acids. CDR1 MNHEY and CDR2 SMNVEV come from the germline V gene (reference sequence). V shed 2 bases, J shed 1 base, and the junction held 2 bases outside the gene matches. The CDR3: CASSLGREGNTGELFF. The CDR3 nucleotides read TGTGCCAGCAGTTTAGGGCGGGAGGGGAACACCGGGGAGCTGTTTTTT.

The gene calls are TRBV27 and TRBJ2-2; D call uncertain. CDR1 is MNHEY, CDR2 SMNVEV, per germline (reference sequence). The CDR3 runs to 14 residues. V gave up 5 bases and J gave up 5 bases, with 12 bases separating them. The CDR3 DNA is TGTGCCAGCAGTGAAGGGATCGCTACCGGGGAGCTGTTTTTT. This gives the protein CASSEGIATGELFF.

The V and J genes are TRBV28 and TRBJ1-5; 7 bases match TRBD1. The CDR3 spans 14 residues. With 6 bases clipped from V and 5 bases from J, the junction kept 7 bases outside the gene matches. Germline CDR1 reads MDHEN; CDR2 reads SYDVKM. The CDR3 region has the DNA TGTGCCAGCAGCCCAAGACAGGGTGATCAGCCCCAGCATTTT. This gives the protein CASSPRQGDQPQHF.

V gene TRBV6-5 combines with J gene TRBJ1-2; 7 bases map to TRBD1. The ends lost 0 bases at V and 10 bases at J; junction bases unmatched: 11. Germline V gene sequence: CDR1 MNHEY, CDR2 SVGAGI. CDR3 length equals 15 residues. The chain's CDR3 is CASSYSLQGPLHYTF. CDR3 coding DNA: TGTGCCAGCAGTTACTCCCTACAGGGGCCTCTTCACTACACCTTC.

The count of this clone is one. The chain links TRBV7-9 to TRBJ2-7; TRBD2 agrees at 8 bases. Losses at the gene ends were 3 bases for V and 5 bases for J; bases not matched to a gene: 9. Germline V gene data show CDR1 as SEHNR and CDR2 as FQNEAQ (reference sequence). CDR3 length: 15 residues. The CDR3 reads CASSFPSGSPDEQYF. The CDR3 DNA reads TGTGCCAGCAGCTTCCCCAGCGGGAGTCCGGACGAGCAGTACTTC.